Below are 25 T cell receptor beta chains sequenced from a single sample in a study of T cell repertoires in cytomegalovirus infection. Each CDR3 protein gets one entry after TCRdb re-called the reads with MiXCR. The sample shows 500,000 or so distinct CDR3 sequences, approximately 16% of them seen only once. Sample: CD8+ T cells from PBMCs. The receptors were gathered from a human donor in good health (CMV status not recorded). Some clones in this sample may be carry-over from other donors' samples.

In this sample, this clonotype turned up many times. This CDR3 reads CASSPWTSGGKTYNEQFF. In nucleotides, the CDR3 is TGTGCCAGCAGCCCCTGGACTAGCGGGGGGAAAACCTACAATGAGCAGTTCTTC. The chain employs TRBV7-9 and TRBJ2-1, with 14 bases fitting TRBD2. Germline CDR1 and CDR2: SEHNR and FQNEAQ (reference sequence). The CDR3 extends over 18 amino acids. The V segment lost 5 bases and the J segment 2 bases; nucleotides outside the gene matches: 8.

This clonotype has at least ten counts. The V and J genes are TRBV12-5 and TRBJ1-2; TRBD1 might be the D (5 bases). The germline CDR1 and CDR2 sequences are LGHNT and FRNRAP. This CDR3 contains 15 residues. V was clipped by 6 bases and J by 6 bases, with 20 bases between them. For the CDR3, the DNA is TGTGCTAGTGGCTTAAACTCCGACAGTCGGGATGGCTACACCTTC. It translates to CASGLNSDSRDGYTF.

The chain is built from TRBV19 and TRBJ2-2; TRBD1 agrees at 11 bases. Looked up from germline, CDR1 is LNHDA and CDR2 is SQIVND (reference sequence). V trimming: 8 bases; J trimming: 7 bases; junction bases outside the gene matches: 9. The CDR3 totals 15 residues. In DNA form, the CDR3 reads TGTGCCAGTGGCCACCGGGACAGGGGGGACGGGGAGCTGTTTTTT. Translated: CASGHRDRGDGELFF.

The rearrangement joins TRBV27 to TRBJ2-7; 8 bases line up with TRBD1. The germline V gene encodes CDR1 MNHEY and CDR2 SMNVEV (reference sequence). This CDR3 spans 14 amino acids. The V gene end was trimmed by 4 bases and the J gene end by 7 bases; junction bases not matched to a gene: 9. CDR3 bases: TGTGCCAGCAGTTCCGGACAGGGTTTTGTGGAGCAGTACTTC. It codes for CASSSGQGFVEQYF.

Note on this clonotype: A read error may account for a junction end that differs from germline. CDR3 amino acids: CASSEGSPRNAGELFF. CDR3 sequence (DNA): TGTGCCAGCAGCGAGGGGTCTCCGAGGAACGCCGGGGAGCTGTTTTTT. The J gene is TRBJ2-2, the V gene TRBV11-3; the D call may be TRBD1 or TRBD2 (5 bases each). This CDR3 is 16 amino acids long. Germline CDR1 and CDR2: SGHNT and YENEEA.

This clonotype came up many times. The V gene is TRBV7-8, the J gene TRBJ2-2; D uncertain. This CDR3 spans 17 amino acids. Germline V gene sequence: CDR1 SGHVS, CDR2 FQNEAQ. The germline V and J ends were trimmed by 2 bases and 3 bases, with 16 bases remaining between them. Here the CDR3 reads CASSLRFSKRDTGELFF. CDR3 in DNA: TGTGCCAGCAGCTTACGGTTTTCGAAACGGGACACCGGGGAGCTGTTTTTT.

This clonotype was counted at least ten times. This rearrangement joins TRBV11-2 to TRBJ2-1; 9 bases are shared with TRBD1. Germline lookup yields CDR1 SGHAT and CDR2 FQNNGV. V lost 5 bases and J lost 9; bases outside the gene matches: 8. This CDR3 has 14 amino acids. The CDR3 loop is CASSPRDRAGEQFF. CDR3 DNA sequence: TGTGCCAGCAGCCCCCGGGACAGGGCGGGTGAGCAGTTCTTC.

This clonotype showed up many times. V is TRBV7-9 and J is TRBJ2-7; D uncertain. CDR1 is SEHNR, CDR2 FQNEAQ, per germline (reference sequence). This CDR3 has 11 residues. The ends were cut back, 8 bases at V and 9 bases at J, with 14 bases in the middle. CDR3 nucleotides: TGTGCCAGCGGGCCTTTGTGGGGGCAGTACTTC. Its protein product is CASGPLWGQYF.

This clonotype showed up many times. The chain has TRBV6-2 or TRBV6-3 and TRBJ1-5; a weak D match, TRBD1 (6 bases). Trimming stripped 7 bases from V and 5 bases from J, with 15 bases between. Germline values: CDR1 MNHEY, CDR2 SVGEGT. CDR3 size: 14 residues. DNA for the CDR3: TGTGCCAGCAAGATTCACAGGGACTATCAGCCCCAGCATTTT. Translation gives CASKIHRDYQPQHF.

The rearrangement links TRBV15 to TRBJ1-2; TRBD1 aligns across 8 bases. Trimming at V came to 5 bases and at J to 7 bases, leaving 15 bases not matched to a gene. Germline V gene data show CDR1 as LNHNV and CDR2 as YYDKDF (reference sequence). The length of the CDR3 is 16 residues. Here the CDR3 DNA reads TGTGCCACCAGCGAGTTCCTATCAGGGGGCGCAAGTGGCTACACCTTC. Protein: CATSEFLSGGASGYTF. The entire variable domain, with the rest obtained from reference TRBV15 and TRBJ1-2, is as follows: DAMVIQNPRYQVTQFGKPVTLSCSQTLNHNVMYWYQQKSSQAPKLLFHYYDKDFNNEADTPDNFQSRRPNTSFCFLDIRSPGLGDTAMYLCATSEFLSGGASGYTFGSGTRLTVV.

V and J are TRBV24-1 and TRBJ1-4, with no clear D. V was pared by 5 bases and J by 7 bases, with 10 bases between. The CDR3 loop spans 13 amino acids. Germline CDR1 KGHDR, CDR2 SFDVKD. CDR3 DNA sequence: TGTGCCACCAGTGGAGGCAGGCGTGAAAAACTGTTTTTT. Protein sequence: CATSGGRREKLFF.

J is TRBJ2-1 and V is TRBV13, with 9 bases aligning to TRBD2. Trimming removed 6 bases from V and 4 bases from J; junction bases left unmatched: 7. The CDR3 length is 15 residues. CDR1 and CDR2 (germline): PRHDT, FYEKMQ (reference sequence). In DNA form, the CDR3 reads TGTGCCAGCAGGAATTTAGCGGGGGTGTACAATGAGCAGTTCTTC. Its translation is CASRNLAGVYNEQFF.

The chain couples TRBV20-1 to TRBJ1-1, with no clear D. Germline CDR1 DFQATT, CDR2 SNEGSKA (reference sequence). The V and J ends lost 6 bases and 1 base respectively, with 9 bases between them. The CDR3 is 12 residues long. CDR3 bases: TGCAGTGCCGCGGAACAGAACACTGAAGCTTTCTTT. It translates to CSAAEQNTEAFF.

Remarks on this clonotype: This may be a read error, as it is one base from a much larger clone. The chain has TRBV12-3 or TRBV12-4 and TRBJ2-2, with TRBD2 matching 14 bases. The CDR3 spans 16 residues. The CDR3 region has the DNA TGTGCCAGCAGCCCGACTAGCGGGGGGGCGTCCGGGGAGCTGATTTTT. Its translation is CASSPTSGGASGELIF.

By share of the sample, this clonotype is medium-sized. Here the CDR3 DNA reads TGTGCCAGCAGCACCTCTAACAGGGAGGATCAGCCCCAGCATTTT. Translating gives CASSTSNREDQPQHF. This sequence joins TRBV7-9 and TRBJ1-5, with D maybe TRBD1 (6 bases). CDR1 SEHNR and CDR2 FQNEAQ come from the germline V gene (reference sequence). The CDR3 loop spans 15 amino acids. Trimming cost V 5 bases and J 5 bases, with 16 bases left between them.

The rearrangement uses TRBV18 and TRBJ1-1, with D unclear. The V gene's germline CDR1 is KGHSH and CDR2 LQKENI. The CDR3 covers 21 residues. Trimming removed 2 bases from V and 4 bases from J, with 32 bases in between. Here the CDR3 reads CASSPRILLAGRNLRRTEAFF. The CDR3 nucleotides are TGTGCCAGCTCACCAAGAATACTATTAGCGGGGAGGAACCTCAGGCGCACTGAAGCTTTCTTT.

Comments on this clonotype: A read error is possible here, since a much larger clone lies one base away. The J gene is TRBJ2-7, the V gene TRBV11-2; D gene unclear. The CDR3 runs to 17 residues. The germline CDR1 and CDR2 sequences are SGHAT and FQNNGV. With 4 bases removed from V and 0 bases from J, the gap between germline ends came to 19 bases. The CDR3 sequence: CASSSTPSETSSYEQYF. The CDR3 region has the DNA TGTGCCAGCAGCTCCACACCTTCTGAGACAAGCTCCTACGAGCAGTACTTC.

This clonotype was picked up many times. The J gene is TRBJ2-1, the V gene TRBV2; 10 nucleotides align to TRBD2. The CDR3 length is 15 residues. The germline V gene encodes CDR1 SNHLY and CDR2 FYNNEI. J gave up 7 bases and V 6 bases, and 9 bases lay outside the gene matches. The CDR3 bases are TGTGCCAGCAGCAGGACTAGCGGCCCGGCGAATGAGCAGTTCTTC. Translated: CASSRTSGPANEQFF.

The chain links TRBV5-6 to TRBJ1-1; perhaps TRBD1 as D (5 bases). This CDR3 is built from 14 residues. The germline V and J ends were trimmed by 0 bases and 7 bases, with 13 bases remaining between them. Germline V gives CDR1 SGHDT, CDR2 YYEEEE. The CDR3 loop reads CASSLGGYDYEAFF. As DNA, the CDR3 is TGTGCCAGCAGCTTGGGGGGCTACGATTATGAAGCTTTCTTT.

This clonotype appeared a few times. The gene calls are TRBV20-1 and TRBJ2-1; D perhaps matches TRBD2 (5 bases). This CDR3 comprises 16 residues. The ends were cut back, 1 base at V and 0 bases at J, with 13 bases in the middle. The V gene's germline CDR1 is DFQATT and CDR2 SNEGSKA (reference sequence). The CDR3 loop reads CSARAPGSLSYNEQFF. The CDR3 DNA reads as TGCAGTGCTAGAGCGCCGGGATCACTCTCCTACAATGAGCAGTTCTTC.

In DNA form, the CDR3 reads TGTGCCAGCAGTTACTCTCGGGGAACCTACGAGCAGTACTTC. Translating it yields CASSYSRGTYEQYF. The chain links TRBV6-5 to TRBJ2-7, with D possibly TRBD2 on 5 matching bases. This CDR3 region has 14 residues. V gave up 0 bases and J gave up 2 bases, with 8 bases separating them. The germline gives CDR1 MNHEY, CDR2 SVGAGI.

This clonotype was observed a few times. V and J are TRBV27 and TRBJ2-7; 7 nucleotides align to TRBD1. Germline CDR1 reads MNHEY; CDR2 reads SMNVEV (reference sequence). This CDR3 comprises 15 residues. The ends lost 3 bases at V and 1 base at J; junction bases unmatched: 6. CDR3 sequence reads: CASSLYGTVSYEQYF. CDR3 in DNA: TGTGCCAGCAGTTTGTATGGGACAGTATCCTACGAGCAGTACTTC.

There are many counts of this clonotype. V usage is TRBV7-2 and J usage is TRBJ1-1; TRBD1 is a possible D gene (5 bases). Trimming pared 5 bases from V and 7 bases from J, leaving 17 bases between. CDR1 and CDR2 from the germline V gene are SGHTA and FQGNSA. The CDR3 runs to 14 residues. The CDR3 DNA is TGTGCCAGCAGCGCCAAGTCGGCGGGACGTGAAGCTTTCTTT. Its protein product is CASSAKSAGREAFF. The full variable domain, its missing parts supplied by reference TRBV7-2 and TRBJ1-1, is GAGVSQSPSNKVTEKGKDVELRCDPISGHTALYWYRQSLGQGLEFLIYFQGNSAPDKSGLPSDRFSAERTGGSVSTLTIQRTQQEDSAVYLCASSAKSAGREAFFGQGTRLTVV.

There are a few counts of this clonotype. The rearrangement joins TRBV19 to TRBJ1-1, with unresolved D. V was shortened by 1 base and J by 4 bases, with 13 bases between the two germline ends. This CDR3 is 15 amino acids long. The V gene's germline CDR1 is LNHDA and CDR2 SQIVND (reference sequence). CDR3 bases: TGTGCCAGTAGTATAGGGCCGCTACTGAGCACTGAAGCTTTCTTT. As protein: CASSIGPLLSTEAFF.

The chain couples TRBV5-6 to TRBJ2-1; D is perhaps TRBD1 (5 bases). Germline CDR1 is SGHDT and CDR2 is YYEEEE. The CDR3 spans 17 residues. Trimming left V 3 bases short and J 0 bases short, with 16 bases between. CDR3 nucleotide sequence: TGTGCCAGCAGCTCCCTGGGGCGGAACCTCTCCTACAATGAGCAGTTCTTC. It yields the protein CASSSLGRNLSYNEQFF.